The entry that follows covers one T cell receptor (beta chain) sequence. Its antigen is undetermined. Sequencing used immunoSEQ version 4 in survey mode. The protocol was immunoSEQ multiplex PCR, while the TCRdb copy is restricted to in-frame clones and leaves out a portion. The table lists around 47,000 clones, approximately 90% of them singletons. Cells were stimulated nonspecifically with anti-CD3/anti-CD28 magnetic beads. Sorting of responding CD4+ T cells relied on upregulated CD40 ligand together with CD69. Germline-derived CDR1 and CDR2 are DFQATT and SNEGSKA (reference sequence). There are 18 residues in the CDR3. The germline V and J ends were trimmed by 3 bases and 0 bases, with 21 bases remaining between them. These data belong to a study of persistence of HIV-infected CD4 T cells.

This TCR was sampled from an adult man with HIV who was CMV-seropositive. V and J are TRBV20-1 and TRBJ1-5; no firm D call. The input for sequencing was CD4+ T cells sorted from PBMCs after roughly 18-hour stimulation, taken from a patient who received antiretroviral therapy. CDR3 in amino acids: CSASSHMGFSYSNQPQHF. CDR3 coding DNA: TGCAGTGCTAGTTCCCACATGGGGTTTTCCTATAGCAATCAGCCCCAGCATTTT.